This TCR beta chain derives from a study of T-cell reconstitution after alpha-beta-depleted transplantation in children. Points from the study as a whole: T-cell counts and diversity were attributed mostly to newly produced T cells one year after transplant.

The TCRbeta library incorporated unique molecular identifiers. Each CDR3 protein gets one entry after TCRdb re-called the PCR reads with MiXCR. The repertoire consists of roughly 300,000 distinct CDR3 sequences, with approximately 10% occurring once and the leading ten covering 20% to 25%. This clonotype was counted at least ten times. The antigen remains unidentified. V lost 6 bases, J lost 4 bases, and 14 bases lay in between. CDR1 and CDR2 (germline): MNHEY, SMNVEV (reference sequence). This CDR3 is 14 amino acids long. The chain combines TRBV27 with TRBJ2-3, with D maybe TRBD2 (5 bases). Sequencing was performed on peripheral blood, taken 180 days after TCRalphabeta/CD19-depleted stem cell transplant. This receptor was obtained from a male patient aged 2-15 years who had a stem cell transplant for chronic granulomatous disease, so the T cells may come from the graft donor. The CDR3 sequence is CASSPTRRSDTQYF. DNA for the CDR3: TGTGCCAGCAGCCCTACTAGGCGGTCAGATACGCAGTATTTT.